Sequencing of this TCR beta chain was carried out in a study of shared clonotypes between healthy human individuals. Notes on the study in general: Represented diversity, genetic and exposure-history alike, was limited by few donors.

Note on this clone: Its specificity is not known.

Unsorted PBMC replicate PCRs drew on around 270 ng DNA, representing 25,000 to 30,000 T cell genomes. Assay: immunoSEQ multiplex PCR; the TCRdb copy retains only in-frame clones and omits some. The sample has about 480,000 clones, 79% seen once. Nashville, Tennessee was home to all donors, each a Caucasian adult. V gave up 2 bases and J gave up 0 bases, with 4 bases separating them. The CDR3 totals 13 residues. The germline CDR1 and CDR2 sequences are MNHEY and SVGAGI. This TCR was recovered from a woman aged 40 to 50 in good health. Some clones in this sample may be carry-over from other donors' samples. The chain couples TRBV6-5 to TRBJ1-2, with D hard to call. Sequenced material: PBMCs. CDR3 sequence (DNA): TGTGCCAGCAGTTACGGGACTAACTATGGCTACACCTTC. Its protein product is CASSYGTNYGYTF.